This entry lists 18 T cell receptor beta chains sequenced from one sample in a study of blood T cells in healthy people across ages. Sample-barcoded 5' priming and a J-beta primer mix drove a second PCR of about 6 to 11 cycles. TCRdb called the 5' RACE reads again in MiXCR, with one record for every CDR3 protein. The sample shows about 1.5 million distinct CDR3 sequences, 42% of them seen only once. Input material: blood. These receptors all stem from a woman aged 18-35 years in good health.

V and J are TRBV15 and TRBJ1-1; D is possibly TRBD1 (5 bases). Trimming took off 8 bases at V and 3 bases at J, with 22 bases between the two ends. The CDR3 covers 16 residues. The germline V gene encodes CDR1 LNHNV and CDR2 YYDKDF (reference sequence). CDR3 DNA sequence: TGTGCCACCTTTAGAGGGGTGGGCAGTTTTGACACTGAAGCTTTCTTT. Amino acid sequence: CATFRGVGSFDTEAFF.

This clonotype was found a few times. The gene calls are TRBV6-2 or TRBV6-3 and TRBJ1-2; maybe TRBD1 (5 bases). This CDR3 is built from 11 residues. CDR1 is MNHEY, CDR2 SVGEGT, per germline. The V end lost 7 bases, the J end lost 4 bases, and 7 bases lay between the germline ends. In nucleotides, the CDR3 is TGTGCCAGCATGGGGGGCTATGGCTACACCTTC. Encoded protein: CASMGGYGYTF.

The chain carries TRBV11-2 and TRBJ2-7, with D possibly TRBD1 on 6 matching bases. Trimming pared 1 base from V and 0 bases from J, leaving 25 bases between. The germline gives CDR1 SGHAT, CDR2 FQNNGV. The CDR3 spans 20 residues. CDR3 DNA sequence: TGTGCCAGCAGCTTAGTCGGCTCCCCCCGGGATAGGGGGAGCTCCTACGAGCAGTACTTC. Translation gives CASSLVGSPRDRGSSYEQYF.

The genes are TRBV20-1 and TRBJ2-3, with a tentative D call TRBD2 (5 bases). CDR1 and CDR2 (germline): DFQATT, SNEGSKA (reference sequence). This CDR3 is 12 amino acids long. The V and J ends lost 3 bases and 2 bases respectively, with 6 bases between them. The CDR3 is CSASGLTDTQYF. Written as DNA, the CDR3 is TGCAGTGCTAGCGGACTCACAGATACGCAGTATTTT.

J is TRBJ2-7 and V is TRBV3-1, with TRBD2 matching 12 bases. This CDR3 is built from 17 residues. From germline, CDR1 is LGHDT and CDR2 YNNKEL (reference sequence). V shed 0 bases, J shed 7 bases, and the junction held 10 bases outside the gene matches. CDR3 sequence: CASSQEGLAGTYNEQYF. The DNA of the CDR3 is TGTGCCAGCAGCCAAGAGGGACTAGCGGGTACCTACAATGAGCAGTACTTC.

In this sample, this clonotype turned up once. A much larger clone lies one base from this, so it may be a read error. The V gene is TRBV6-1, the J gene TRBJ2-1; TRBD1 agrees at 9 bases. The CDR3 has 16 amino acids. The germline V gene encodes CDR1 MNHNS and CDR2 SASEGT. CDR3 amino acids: CASSVLPGQGSNERFF. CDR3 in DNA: TGTGCCAGCAGTGTCCTCCCGGGACAGGGATCGAATGAGCGGTTCTTC.

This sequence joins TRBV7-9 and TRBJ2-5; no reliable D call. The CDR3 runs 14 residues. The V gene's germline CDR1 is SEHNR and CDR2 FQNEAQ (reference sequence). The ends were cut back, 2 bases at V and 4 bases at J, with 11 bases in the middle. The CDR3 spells CASSLSATGETQYF. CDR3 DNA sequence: TGTGCCAGCAGCTTATCCGCGACTGGAGAGACCCAGTACTTC. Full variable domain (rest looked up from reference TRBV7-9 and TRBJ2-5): DTGVSQNPRHKITKRGQNVTFRCDPISEHNRLYWYRQTLGQGPEFLTYFQNEAQLEKSRLLSDRFSAERPKGSFSTLEIQRTEQGDSAMYLCASSLSATGETQYFGPGTRLLVL.

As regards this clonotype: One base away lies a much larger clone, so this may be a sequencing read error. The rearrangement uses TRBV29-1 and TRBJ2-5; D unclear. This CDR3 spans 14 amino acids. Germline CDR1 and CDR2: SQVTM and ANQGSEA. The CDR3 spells CSVEDRRYQETRYF. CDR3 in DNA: TGCAGCGTTGAAGATCGTAGATACCAAGAGACCCGGTACTTC.

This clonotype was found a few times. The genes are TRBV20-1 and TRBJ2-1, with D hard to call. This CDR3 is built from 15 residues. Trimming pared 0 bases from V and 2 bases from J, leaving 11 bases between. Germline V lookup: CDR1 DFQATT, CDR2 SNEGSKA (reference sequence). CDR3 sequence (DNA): TGCAGTGCTAGAGATGTGGCGGAAACCTACAATGAGCAGTTCTTC. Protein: CSARDVAETYNEQFF.

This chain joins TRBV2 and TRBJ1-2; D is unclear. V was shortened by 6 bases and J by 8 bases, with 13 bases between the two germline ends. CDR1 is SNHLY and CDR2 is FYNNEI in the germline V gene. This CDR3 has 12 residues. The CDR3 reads CASRDMGYGYTF. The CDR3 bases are TGTGCCAGCAGGGATATGGGATACGGCTACACCTTC.

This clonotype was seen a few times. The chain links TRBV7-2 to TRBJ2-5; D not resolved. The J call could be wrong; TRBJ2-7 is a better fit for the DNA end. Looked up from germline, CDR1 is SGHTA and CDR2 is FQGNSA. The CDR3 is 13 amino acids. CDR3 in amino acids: CASSLSEGLEQYF. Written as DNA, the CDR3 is TGTGCCAGCAGCTTGAGTGAAGGGCTCGAGCAGTACTTC.

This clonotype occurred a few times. CDR3 sequence: CASMPGQLEANYGYTF. The CDR3 DNA reads TGTGCCAGCATGCCGGGACAGTTGGAGGCTAACTATGGCTACACCTTC. V and J are TRBV27 and TRBJ1-2; TRBD1 aligns across 7 bases. The germline V gene has CDR1 MNHEY and CDR2 SMNVEV (reference sequence). J lost 0 bases, V lost 7 bases, and 11 bases had no gene match. This CDR3 comprises 16 residues.

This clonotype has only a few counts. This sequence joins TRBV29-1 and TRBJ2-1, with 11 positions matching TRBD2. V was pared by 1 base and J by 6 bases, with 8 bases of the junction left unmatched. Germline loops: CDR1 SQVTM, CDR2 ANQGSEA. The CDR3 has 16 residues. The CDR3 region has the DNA TGCAGCGTTGAAGGGGCGATAGCGGGAGGGGTCAATGAGCAGTTCTTC. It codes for CSVEGAIAGGVNEQFF.

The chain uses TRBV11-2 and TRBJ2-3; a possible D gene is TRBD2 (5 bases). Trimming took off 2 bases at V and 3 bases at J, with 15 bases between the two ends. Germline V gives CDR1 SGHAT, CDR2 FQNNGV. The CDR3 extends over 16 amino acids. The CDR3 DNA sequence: TGTGCCAGCAGCTTATTACGTAGCGAGAATACAGATACGCAGTATTTT. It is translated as CASSLLRSENTDTQYF.

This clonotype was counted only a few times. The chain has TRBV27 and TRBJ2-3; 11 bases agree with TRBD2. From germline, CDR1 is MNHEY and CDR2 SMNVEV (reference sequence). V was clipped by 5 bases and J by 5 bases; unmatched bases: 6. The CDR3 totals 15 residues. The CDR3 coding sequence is TGTGCCAGCAGTACTTACGGGACTAGCGGAGATACGCAGTATTTT. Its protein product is CASSTYGTSGDTQYF.

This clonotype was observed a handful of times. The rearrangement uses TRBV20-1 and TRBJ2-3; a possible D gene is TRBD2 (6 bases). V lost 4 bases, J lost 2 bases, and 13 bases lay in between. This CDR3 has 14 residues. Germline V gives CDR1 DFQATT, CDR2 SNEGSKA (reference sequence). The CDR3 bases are TGCAGTGCTAAATCCGGGAGCAACACAGATACGCAGTATTTT. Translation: CSAKSGSNTDTQYF.

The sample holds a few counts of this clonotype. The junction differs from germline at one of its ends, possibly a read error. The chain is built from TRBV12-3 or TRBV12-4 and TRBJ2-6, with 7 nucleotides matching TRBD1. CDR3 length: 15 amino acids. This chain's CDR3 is CACSSQGAGANVLTF. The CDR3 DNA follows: TGTGCCTGCAGTTCCCAGGGGGCTGGGGCCAACGTCCTGACTTTC.

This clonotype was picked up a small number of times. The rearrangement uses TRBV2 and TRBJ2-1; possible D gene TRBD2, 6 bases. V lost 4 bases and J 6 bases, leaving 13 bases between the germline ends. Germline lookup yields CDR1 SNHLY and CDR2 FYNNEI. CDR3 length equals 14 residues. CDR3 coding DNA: TGTGCCAGCAGTGGTTCGGGGGATCCCAATGAGCAGTTCTTC. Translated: CASSGSGDPNEQFF.